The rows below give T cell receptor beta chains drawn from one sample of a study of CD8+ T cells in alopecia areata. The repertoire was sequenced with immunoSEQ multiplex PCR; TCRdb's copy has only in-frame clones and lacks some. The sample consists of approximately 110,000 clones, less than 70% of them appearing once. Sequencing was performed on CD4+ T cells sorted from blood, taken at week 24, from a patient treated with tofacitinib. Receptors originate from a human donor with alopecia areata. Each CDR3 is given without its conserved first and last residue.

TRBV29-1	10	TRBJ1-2	SVQETGQTYT
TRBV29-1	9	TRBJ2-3	SVGPTDTQY
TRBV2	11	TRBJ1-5	ASSGGVNQPQH
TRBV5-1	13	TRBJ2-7	ASRFGTGDFYEQY
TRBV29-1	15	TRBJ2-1	SVAGTGTSLRYNEQF
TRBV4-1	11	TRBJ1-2	ASSQGESYGYT
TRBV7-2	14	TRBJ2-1	ASSPGTGRGYNEQF
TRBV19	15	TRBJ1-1	ASRSGVGDNMNTEAF
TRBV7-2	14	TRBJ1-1	ASSEGGLTLNTEAF
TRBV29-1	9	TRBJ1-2	SVERGKGYT
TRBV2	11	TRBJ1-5	ASNRVWNQPQH
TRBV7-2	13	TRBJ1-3	ASSLDRGSLNTIY
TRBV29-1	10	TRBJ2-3	SVGIRDFTQY
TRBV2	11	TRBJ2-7	ASSESGTARGN
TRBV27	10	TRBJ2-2	ASSSVGGELF
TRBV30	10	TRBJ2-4	AWSAGLYTRY
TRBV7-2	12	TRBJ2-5	ASSPPGLQETQY
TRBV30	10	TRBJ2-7	AWSPKGFEQY
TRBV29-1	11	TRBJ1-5	SVVEGVWSAQH
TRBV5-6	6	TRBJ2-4	ASPDWD
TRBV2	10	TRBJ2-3	ASKQGPDTQY
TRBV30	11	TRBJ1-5	AWTLSGVEPQH
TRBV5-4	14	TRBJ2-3	ASSPSGRGFTDTQY
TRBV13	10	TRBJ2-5	ASSLAPETQY
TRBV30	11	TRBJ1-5	AWKGQGNQPQH
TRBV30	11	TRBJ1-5	AWSVNGDRPQH
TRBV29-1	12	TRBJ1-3	SVRMRGAGNTIY
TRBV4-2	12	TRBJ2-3	ASSQDPITDTQY
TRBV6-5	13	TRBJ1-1	ASSNPGQGNTEAF
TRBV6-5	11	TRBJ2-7	ASSYPGSYEQY
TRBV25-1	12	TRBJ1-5	ASSELRDYEPQH
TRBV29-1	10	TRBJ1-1	SVGGGTTEAF
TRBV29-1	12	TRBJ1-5	SVAGQGGNQPQH
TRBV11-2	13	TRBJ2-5	ASSFPSGVRETQY
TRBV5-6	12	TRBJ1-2	ASSSEGLEYGYT
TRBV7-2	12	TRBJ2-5	ASSLVGGQETQY
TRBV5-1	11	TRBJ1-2	ASSAAGGYGYT
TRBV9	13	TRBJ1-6	ASSAQTGGNSPLH
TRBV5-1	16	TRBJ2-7	ASSLSPVRVARDYEQY
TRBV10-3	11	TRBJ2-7	ATRWASSYEQY
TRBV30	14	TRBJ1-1	AYATGGGGEGTEAF
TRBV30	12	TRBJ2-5	AWSFTGGQETQY
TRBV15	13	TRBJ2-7	ATSRDEGARYEQY
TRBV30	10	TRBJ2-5	AWDPGQETQY
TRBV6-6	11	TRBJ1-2	ATSEGSYYGYT
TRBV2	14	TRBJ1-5	ASSETPGQIIEPQH
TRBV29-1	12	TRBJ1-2	TAGGVAGNYGYT
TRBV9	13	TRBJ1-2	ASSVEGWTNYGYT